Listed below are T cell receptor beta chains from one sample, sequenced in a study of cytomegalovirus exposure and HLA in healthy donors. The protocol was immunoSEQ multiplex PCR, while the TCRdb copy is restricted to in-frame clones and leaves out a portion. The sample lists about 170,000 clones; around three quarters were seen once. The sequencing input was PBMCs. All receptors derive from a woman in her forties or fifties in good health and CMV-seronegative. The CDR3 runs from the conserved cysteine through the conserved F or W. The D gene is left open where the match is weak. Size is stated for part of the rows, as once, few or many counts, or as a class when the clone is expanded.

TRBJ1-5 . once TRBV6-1 CASSERLGGKRSNQPQHF TGTGCCAGCAGTGAGCGTTTGGGGGGGAAGCGTAGCAATCAGCCCCAGCATTTT
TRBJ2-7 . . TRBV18 CASSPRENEQYF TGTGCCAGCTCACCACGGGAGAACGAGCAGTACTTC
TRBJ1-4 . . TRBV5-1 CASSPQTGNNEKLFF TGCGCCAGCAGCCCTCAGACGGGAAATAATGAAAAACTGTTTTTT
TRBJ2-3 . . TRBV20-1 CSASLADTQYF TGCAGTGCTAGTCTCGCGGATACGCAGTATTTT
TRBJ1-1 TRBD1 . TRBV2 CASRDRGPNTEAFF TGTGCCAGCAGGGACAGGGGGCCCAACACTGAAGCTTTCTTT
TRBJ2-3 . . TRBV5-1 CASSALALSTDTQYF TGCGCCAGCAGCGCCCTAGCGCTGAGCACAGATACGCAGTATTTT
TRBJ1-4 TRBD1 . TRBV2 CASSEARGTGPFF TGTGCCAGCAGTGAAGCGCGGGGGACAGGACCCTTTTTT
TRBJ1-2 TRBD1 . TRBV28 CASRTLTGTGVGYTF TGTGCCAGCAGGACATTAACCGGGACAGGGGTCGGCTACACCTTC
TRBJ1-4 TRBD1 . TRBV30 CAWARTGGNEKLFF TGTGCCTGGGCCAGGACAGGGGGTAATGAAAAACTGTTTTTT
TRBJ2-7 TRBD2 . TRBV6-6 CVHGRGVGYEQYF TGTGTCCACGGTCGGGGGGTGGGTTACGAGCAGTACTTC
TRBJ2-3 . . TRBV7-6 CASSPWVGGTDTQYF TGTGCCAGCAGCCCCTGGGTGGGGGGTACAGATACGCAGTATTTT
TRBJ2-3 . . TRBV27 CASSYTATGHPEDTQYF TGTGCCAGCAGCTATACCGCAACAGGTCACCCGGAGGATACGCAGTATTTT
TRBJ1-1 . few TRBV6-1 CASNVDKNTEAFF TGTGCCAGTAATGTTGACAAGAACACTGAAGCTTTCTTT
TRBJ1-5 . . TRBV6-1 CASSSDRRGNQPQHF TGTGCCAGCAGCTCCGACAGGAGAGGCAATCAGCCCCAGCATTTT
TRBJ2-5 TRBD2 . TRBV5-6 CASSPGLAGETQYF TGTGCCAGCAGCCCGGGACTAGCTGGGGAGACCCAGTACTTC
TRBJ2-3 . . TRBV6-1 CASSDPGGTDTQYF TGTGCCAGCAGTGATCCGGGAGGCACAGATACGCAGTATTTT
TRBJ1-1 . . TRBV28 CASSLGHSGTEAFF TGTGCCAGCAGCCTCGGACACTCTGGTACTGAAGCTTTCTTT
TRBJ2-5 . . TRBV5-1 CASSLVQQGETQYF TGCGCCAGCAGCTTGGTCCAGCAGGGAGAGACCCAGTACTTC